The 24 T cell receptor beta chains in this list originate from one sample, sequenced in a study of blood T cell repertoires in COVID-19. TCRdb keeps only in-frame clones here, not all; method: immunoSEQ multiplex PCR. The sample records 220,000 or so clones, approximately 84% being singletons. The sequencing input was peripheral blood. These receptors all come from a woman of 80 years or more with acute or convalescent COVID-19.

The chain combines TRBV12-5 with TRBJ2-7, with 7 bases matching TRBD1. The V segment lost 1 base and the J segment 5 bases; nucleotides outside the gene matches: 5. The germline gives CDR1 LGHNT, CDR2 FRNRAP. The CDR3 contains 14 residues. In DNA form, the CDR3 reads TGTGCTAGTGGTTTGGGACAGGGTTTGGACGAGCAGTACTTC. Its translation: CASGLGQGLDEQYF.

The gene calls are TRBV4-3 and TRBJ1-1; 7 bases align to TRBD1. V shed 1 base, J shed 1 base, and the junction held 3 bases outside the gene matches. This CDR3 has 15 amino acids. CDR1 and CDR2 (germline): LGHNA, YSLEER. CDR3 residues: CASSQVNRGNTEAFF. The CDR3 DNA reads TGCGCCAGCAGCCAAGTCAACAGGGGGAACACTGAAGCTTTCTTT.

This chain links TRBV5-6 with TRBJ1-4; the D gene is possibly TRBD1 (5 bases). The germline gives CDR1 SGHDT, CDR2 YYEEEE. Trimming took 2 bases from V and 2 from J, leaving 7 bases between them. The CDR3 has 14 residues. The CDR3: CASSFRVTNEKLFF. The CDR3 nucleotides are TGTGCCAGCAGCTTCAGGGTGACTAATGAAAAACTGTTTTTT.

J is TRBJ1-2 and V is TRBV6-5; D gene ambiguous. Looked up from germline, CDR1 is MNHEY and CDR2 is SVGAGI. This CDR3 contains 11 residues. Trimming stripped 7 bases from V and 6 bases from J, with 9 bases between. The CDR3 loop reads CASTMGDGYTF. The CDR3 nucleotides are TGTGCCAGCACCATGGGCGATGGCTACACCTTC.

A few counts support this clone. The V gene is TRBV5-1, the J gene TRBJ1-1, with 9 nucleotides matching TRBD1. Germline V CDR1 and CDR2: SGHRS, YFSETQ. The CDR3 sequence is 15 residues long. V dropped 4 bases and J dropped 0; count of bases not matched to a gene: 4. Here the CDR3 DNA reads TGCGCCAGCAGCGGGGGGACAGGGATGAACACTGAAGCTTTCTTT. Amino acids: CASSGGTGMNTEAFF. Using reference TRBV5-1 and TRBJ1-1 for the parts outside the CDR3, the full variable domain is KAGVTQTPRYLIKTRGQQVTLSCSPISGHRSVSWYQQTPGQGLQFLFEYFSETQRNKGNFPGRFSGRQFSNSRSEMNVSTLELGDSALYLCASSGGTGMNTEAFFGQGTRLTVV.

The chain is built from TRBV28 and TRBJ2-3; 8 nucleotides line up with TRBD2. V was clipped by 6 bases and J by 3 bases; unmatched bases: 2. In germline, CDR1 is MDHEN, CDR2 SYDVKM. The CDR3 extends over 13 amino acids. The CDR3 sequence is CASRSGGTDTQYF. The CDR3 nucleotides read TGTGCCAGCAGGAGCGGGGGTACAGATACGCAGTATTTT.

This clone has more than one count but fewer than ten. The chain has TRBV4-1 and TRBJ2-5; TRBD2 is a possible D gene (5 bases). This CDR3 comprises 15 residues. Trimming stripped 2 bases from V and 3 bases from J, with 13 bases between. CDR1 is MGHRA and CDR2 is YSYEKL in the germline V gene. The CDR3 is CASSQSGLPKETQYF. The CDR3 bases are TGCGCCAGCAGCCAATCCGGACTGCCGAAAGAGACCCAGTACTTC.

This clone has more than one count but fewer than ten. The germline gene is not matched at one end of the junction; a read error may be the cause. The chain carries TRBV6-6 and TRBJ2-7; the D gene is possibly TRBD1 (6 bases). In germline, CDR1 is MNHNY, CDR2 SVGAGI (reference sequence). The CDR3 is made up of 12 amino acids. The CDR3: CASSHDTGKSFF. The CDR3 region has the DNA TGTGCCAGCAGTCACGATACAGGGAAATCGTTCTTC.

Here the CDR3 reads CASSSRQGRFYGYTF. In nucleotides, the CDR3 is TGTGCCAGCAGCTCGCGACAGGGTAGATTCTATGGCTACACCTTC. The V and J genes are TRBV5-6 and TRBJ1-2, with 7 bases aligning to TRBD1. The ends lost 3 bases at V and 4 bases at J; junction bases unmatched: 9. The length of the CDR3 is 15 residues. Germline CDR1 SGHDT, CDR2 YYEEEE. Looking up the rest from reference TRBV5-6 and TRBJ1-2 gives the full variable domain: DAGVTQSPTHLIKTRGQQVTLRCSPKSGHDTVSWYQQALGQGPQFIFQYYEEEERQRGNFPDRFSGHQFPNYSSELNVNALLLGDSALYLCASSSRQGRFYGYTFGSGTRLTVV.

This clone was detected only a few times. The V call is TRBV14, the J call TRBJ2-1, with D possibly being TRBD1 (6 bases). V dropped 4 bases and J dropped 10 bases, with 26 bases sitting between them. The CDR3 runs 17 residues. Germline values: CDR1 SGHDN, CDR2 FVKESK. The CDR3 loop reads CASSRQSTGTPGSEQFF. The CDR3 nucleotides are TGTGCCAGCAGCCGACAAAGTACCGGGACACCCGGGTCGGAGCAGTTCTTC.

The genes are TRBV4-1 and TRBJ2-5; a weak D match, TRBD2 (6 bases). Looked up from germline, CDR1 is MGHRA and CDR2 is YSYEKL. V lost 2 bases to trimming and J lost 1 base, with 11 bases between them. The CDR3 runs 15 residues. The CDR3 bases are TGCGCCAGCAGCCAACCTACACTAGCCCAAGAGACCCAGTACTTC. Encoded protein: CASSQPTLAQETQYF.

The chain combines TRBV6-1 with TRBJ2-2; TRBD1 matches 7 bases. The V and J ends lost 4 bases and 1 base, in that order; junction bases with no gene match: 6. CDR1 is MNHNS, CDR2 SASEGT, per germline. The CDR3 has 16 amino acids. The CDR3 is CASSGTGRVNTGELFF. DNA for the CDR3: TGTGCCAGCAGTGGGACAGGTCGAGTGAACACCGGGGAGCTGTTTTTT.

This clone was seen once. The chain uses TRBV30 and TRBJ2-1, with 9 bases fitting TRBD1. Trimming took 2 bases from V and 4 from J; bases not matched to a gene: 3. The V gene's germline CDR1 is GTSNPN and CDR2 SVGIG (reference sequence). CDR3 length: 14 residues. CDR3: CAWSRTGVYNEQFF. The CDR3 DNA reads as TGTGCCTGGAGTAGGACAGGGGTTTACAATGAGCAGTTCTTC.

This clone was seen more than once but under ten times. The chain carries TRBV28 and TRBJ2-5, with D possibly being TRBD1 (5 bases). The V and J ends lost 7 bases and 7 bases respectively, with 13 bases between them. Germline V gene data show CDR1 as MDHEN and CDR2 as SYDVKM. There are 12 residues in the CDR3. CDR3 sequence (DNA): TGTGCCAGCAACTCGGACATAGGGACCCAGTACTTC. Residues: CASNSDIGTQYF.

The V call is TRBV6-2 or TRBV6-3, the J call TRBJ1-1; TRBD1 matches 9 bases. Germline CDR1 is MNHEY and CDR2 is SVGEGT. Trimming took 6 bases from V and 0 from J; bases not matched to a gene: 8. CDR3 size: 16 residues. CDR3 in amino acids: CASSPRGTGLNTEAFF. CDR3 sequence (DNA): TGTGCCAGCAGCCCTCGTGGGACAGGGTTGAACACTGAAGCTTTCTTT.

The CDR3 nucleotides read TGCAGCGCGACTCGAAGTTTGGCCCCCCTGGCGGGAGGAATTGGGACCAAAAACATTCAGTACTTC. As protein: CSATRSLAPLAGGIGTKNIQYF. This chain links TRBV29-1 with TRBJ2-4, with 8 bases fitting TRBD2. This CDR3 is 22 amino acids long. V shed 7 bases, J shed 2 bases, and the junction held 31 bases outside the gene matches. Looked up from germline, CDR1 is SQVTM and CDR2 is ANQGSEA. The whole variable domain, remainder taken from reference TRBV29-1 and TRBJ2-4, is SAVISQKPSRDICQRGTSLTIQCQVDSQVTMMFWYRQQPGQSLTLIATANQGSEATYESGFVIDKFPISRPNLTFSTLTVSNMSPEDSSIYLCSATRSLAPLAGGIGTKNIQYFGAGTRLSVL.

This sequence joins TRBV6-5 and TRBJ1-3; 7 positions agree with TRBD1. The germline V gene encodes CDR1 MNHEY and CDR2 SVGAGI. This CDR3 is built from 15 residues. Trimming took 7 bases from V and 4 from J; bases not matched to a gene: 10. This CDR3 reads CASIMDRSGGNTIYF. CDR3 DNA: TGTGCCAGCATTATGGACAGGTCCGGGGGAAACACCATATATTTT.

CDR3 sequence (DNA): TGTGCCAGCAGTCGAGAGACCCAGTACTTC. This translates into CASSRETQYF. V is TRBV3-1 (or the pseudogene TRBV3-2) and J is TRBJ2-5; D call uncertain. The V gene's germline CDR1 is LGHDT and CDR2 YNNKEL (reference sequence). CDR3 length: 10 residues. V lost 6 bases, J lost 4 bases, and 3 bases lay in between.

The chain uses TRBV27 and TRBJ1-5, with D possibly TRBD1 on 6 matching bases. The ends were cut back, 6 bases at V and 2 bases at J, with 14 bases in the middle. CDR1 and CDR2 from the germline V gene are MNHEY and SMNVEV (reference sequence). The CDR3 has 15 residues. CDR3 protein: CASSSRDTGNQPQHF. The DNA of the CDR3 is TGTGCCAGCAGCAGCCGGGACACCGGCAATCAGCCCCAGCATTTT.

V gene TRBV28 combines with J gene TRBJ1-4; 7 bases agree with TRBD1. Germline V gene lookup returns CDR1 MDHEN and CDR2 SYDVKM. V lost 5 bases and J lost 3; bases outside the gene matches: 6. This CDR3 is built from 15 residues. The DNA of the CDR3 is TGTGCCAGCAGTGAGCAGGGGGTTTCTAATGAAAAACTGTTTTTT. As protein: CASSEQGVSNEKLFF.

This clone is a singleton in its sample. This sequence joins TRBV7-2 and TRBJ1-5; D is ambiguous. The CDR3 is made up of 13 amino acids. From germline, CDR1 is SGHTA and CDR2 FQGNSA. Trimming pared 3 bases from V and 7 bases from J, leaving 10 bases between. CDR3 residues: CASSLRVEQPQHF. The CDR3 DNA reads TGTGCCAGCAGCTTGAGGGTTGAGCAGCCCCAGCATTTT.

This CDR3 reads CASSEQGSTNEKLFF. CDR3 nucleotide sequence: TGTGCCAGCAGTGAGCAGGGTTCGACTAATGAAAAACTGTTTTTT. The chain couples TRBV2 to TRBJ1-4, with D tentatively TRBD1 (5 bases). V lost 3 bases to trimming and J lost 2 bases, with 10 bases between them. There are 15 residues in the CDR3. CDR1 and CDR2 (germline): SNHLY, FYNNEI. The complete variable domain, with remaining parts taken from reference TRBV2 and TRBJ1-4, reads EPEVTQTPSHQVTQMGQEVILRCVPISNHLYFYWYRQILGQKVEFLVSFYNNEISEKSEIFDDQFSVERPDGSNFTLKIRSTKLEDSAMYFCASSEQGSTNEKLFFGSGTQLSVL.

The DNA for the CDR3 is TGTGCCAGTAGTATTGATCGGAGGCAGCTCTATGGCTACACCTTC. It encodes CASSIDRRQLYGYTF. The chain is built from TRBV19 and TRBJ1-2; D ambiguous. Germline assignment: CDR1 LNHDA and CDR2 SQIVND (reference sequence). V lost 3 bases and J lost 4, with 15 bases in between. CDR3 length equals 15 residues.

V is TRBV7-2 and J is TRBJ1-1; D not certain. CDR3 length: 19 residues. The V gene's germline CDR1 is SGHTA and CDR2 FQGNSA. V was clipped by 1 base and J by 3 bases, with 24 bases between them. This chain's CDR3 is CASSLGYLRLRVKDTEAFF. The CDR3, as DNA: TGTGCCAGCAGCTTAGGGTATTTGCGGCTCCGGGTTAAGGACACTGAAGCTTTCTTT.